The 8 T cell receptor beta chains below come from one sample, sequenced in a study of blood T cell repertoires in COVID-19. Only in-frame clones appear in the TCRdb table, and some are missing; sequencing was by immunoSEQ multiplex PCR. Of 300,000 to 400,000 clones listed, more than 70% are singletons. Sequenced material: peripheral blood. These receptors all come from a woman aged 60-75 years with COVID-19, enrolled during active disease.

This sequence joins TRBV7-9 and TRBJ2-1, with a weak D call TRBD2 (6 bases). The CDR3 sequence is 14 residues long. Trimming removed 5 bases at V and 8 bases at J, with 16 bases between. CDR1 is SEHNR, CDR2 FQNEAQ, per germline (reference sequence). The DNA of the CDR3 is TGTGCCAGCAGCCACCGACTAGACGGATATGAGCAGTTCTTC. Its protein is CASSHRLDGYEQFF. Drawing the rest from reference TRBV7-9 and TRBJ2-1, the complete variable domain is DTGVSQNPRHKITKRGQNVTFRCDPISEHNRLYWYRQTLGQGPEFLTYFQNEAQLEKSRLLSDRFSAERPKGSFSTLEIQRTEQGDSAMYLCASSHRLDGYEQFFGPGTRLTVL.

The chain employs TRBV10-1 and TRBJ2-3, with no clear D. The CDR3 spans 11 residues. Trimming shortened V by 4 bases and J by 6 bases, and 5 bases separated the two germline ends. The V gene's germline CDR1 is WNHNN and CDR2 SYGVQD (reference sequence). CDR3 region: CASSAADTQYF. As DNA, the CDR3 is TGCGCCAGCAGTGCAGCGGATACGCAGTATTTT.

CDR3 in amino acids: CASGQLMNTDTQYF. The CDR3 DNA is TGTGCCAGTGGACAGCTCATGAACACAGATACGCAGTATTTT. The chain employs TRBV6-5 and TRBJ2-3, with D maybe TRBD1 (6 bases). The CDR3 length is 14 residues. Germline V gives CDR1 MNHEY, CDR2 SVGAGI. The ends were cut back, 9 bases at V and 2 bases at J, with 15 bases in the middle.

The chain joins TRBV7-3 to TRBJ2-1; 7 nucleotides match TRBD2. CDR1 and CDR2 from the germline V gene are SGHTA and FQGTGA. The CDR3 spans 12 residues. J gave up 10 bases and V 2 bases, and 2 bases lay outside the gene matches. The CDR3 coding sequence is TGTGCCAGCAGCTTACCAGCGGGGGAGCAGTTCTTC. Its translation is CASSLPAGEQFF. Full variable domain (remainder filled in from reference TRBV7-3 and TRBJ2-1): GAGVSQTPSNKVTEKGKYVELRCDPISGHTALYWYRQSLGQGPEFLIYFQGTGAADDSGLPNDRFFAVRPEGSVSTLKIQRTERGDSAVYLCASSLPAGEQFFGPGTRLTVL.

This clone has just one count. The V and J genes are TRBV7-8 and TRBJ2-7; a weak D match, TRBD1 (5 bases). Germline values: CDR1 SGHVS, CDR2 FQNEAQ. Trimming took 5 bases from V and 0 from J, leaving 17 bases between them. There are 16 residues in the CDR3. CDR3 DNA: TGTGCCAGCAGCCCTAGGGGTGGTTCGAGCTCCTACGAGCAGTACTTC. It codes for CASSPRGGSSSYEQYF. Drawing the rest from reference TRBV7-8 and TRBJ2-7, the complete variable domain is GAGVSQSPRYKVAKRGQDVALRCDPISGHVSLFWYQQALGQGPEFLTYFQNEAQLDKSGLPSDRFFAERPEGSVSTLKIQRTQQEDSAVYLCASSPRGGSSSYEQYFGPGTRLTVT.

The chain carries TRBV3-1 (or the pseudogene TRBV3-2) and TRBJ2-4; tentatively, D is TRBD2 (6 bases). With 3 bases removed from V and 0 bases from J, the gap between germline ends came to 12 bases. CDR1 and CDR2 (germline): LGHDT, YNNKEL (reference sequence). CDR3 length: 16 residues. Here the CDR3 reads CASSQGPGGAKNIQYF. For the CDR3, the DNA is TGTGCCAGCAGCCAGGGCCCCGGGGGAGCCAAAAACATTCAGTACTTC.

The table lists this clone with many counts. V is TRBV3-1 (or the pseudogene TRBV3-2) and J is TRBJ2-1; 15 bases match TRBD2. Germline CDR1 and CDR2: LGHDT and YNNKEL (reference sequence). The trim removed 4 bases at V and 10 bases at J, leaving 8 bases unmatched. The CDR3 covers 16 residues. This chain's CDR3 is CASSRGGLAGGEEQFF. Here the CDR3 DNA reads TGTGCCAGCAGCCGAGGCGGACTAGCGGGGGGGGAAGAGCAGTTCTTC.

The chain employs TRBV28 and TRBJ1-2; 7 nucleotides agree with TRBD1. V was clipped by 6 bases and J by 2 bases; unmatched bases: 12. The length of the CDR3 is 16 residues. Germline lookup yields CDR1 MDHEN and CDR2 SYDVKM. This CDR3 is CASSRNRGKGNYGYTF. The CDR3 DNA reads TGTGCCAGCAGCCGCAACAGGGGCAAGGGGAACTATGGCTACACCTTC.